This note documents a single TCR beta chain sequence. The sample comes from a study of blood T cell repertoires in COVID-19. Overall study: The United States, Italy and Spain were the sources of the acute and convalescent COVID-19 samples. T cells, B-cell-depleted T cells, or PBMCs provided the cDNA or gDNA that served as material.

Those enrolled in Seattle joined during active infection and were followed longitudinally afterward. In the original analysis: Amplification with reference gene primers provided the estimates of nucleated cell counts. Sequencing used immunoSEQ multiplex PCR; TCRdb keeps in-frame clones, though not all of them. That table gives V, J and clone size, and the DNA gave D and trimming. Of tens of thousands of clones in the sample, about four fifths were seen once. In germline, CDR1 is SGHRS, CDR2 YFSETQ. J was trimmed by 2 bases and V by 4 bases; bases with no gene match: 4. The CDR3 covers 15 residues. V gene TRBV5-1 combines with J gene TRBJ2-2; 8 bases are shared with TRBD1. The source is a man between 65 and 85 years old with COVID-19, enrolled during active disease. Sequenced: peripheral blood. CDR3 sequence (DNA): TGCGCCAGCAGCCCGGGGACAGGTAACACCGGGGAGCTGTTTTTT. Its translation is CASSPGTGNTGELFF.